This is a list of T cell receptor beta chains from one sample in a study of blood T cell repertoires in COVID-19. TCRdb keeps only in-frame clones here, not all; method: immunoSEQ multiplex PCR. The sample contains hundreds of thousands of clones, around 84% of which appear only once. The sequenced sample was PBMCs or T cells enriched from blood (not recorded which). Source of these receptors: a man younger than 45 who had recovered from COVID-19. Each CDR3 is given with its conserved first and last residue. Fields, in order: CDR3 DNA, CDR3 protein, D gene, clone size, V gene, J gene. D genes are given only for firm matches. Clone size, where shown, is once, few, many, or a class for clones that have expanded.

CDR3nt: TGTGCCAGCAGGGAGACAGGGGCCACTGAAGCTTTCTTT
CDR3aa: CASRETGATEAFF
d_gene: TRBD1
abundance: .
v_gene: TRBV6-5
j_gene: TRBJ1-1

CDR3nt: TGTGCCAGCAGCCAAGTGGGGGGTGGCTACACCTTC
CDR3aa: CASSQVGGGYTF
d_gene: .
abundance: .
v_gene: TRBV3-1/TRBV3-2
j_gene: TRBJ1-2

CDR3nt: TGCGCCAGCAGCTTGGGAGGGGGAGAGACCCAGTACTTC
CDR3aa: CASSLGGGETQYF
d_gene: .
abundance: once
v_gene: TRBV5-1
j_gene: TRBJ2-5

CDR3nt: TGTGCCAGCAGTCAACTAGCGGGGGGGCCAGATACGCAGTATTTT
CDR3aa: CASSQLAGGPDTQYF
d_gene: TRBD2
abundance: .
v_gene: TRBV6-5
j_gene: TRBJ2-3

CDR3nt: TGTGCCAGCAGTTCGCGGACTAGCGGGGGGCCCGGGGAGCTGTTTTTT
CDR3aa: CASSSRTSGGPGELFF
d_gene: TRBD2
abundance: .
v_gene: TRBV27
j_gene: TRBJ2-2

CDR3nt: TGTGCCAGCAGGGGGACAGGGCTTAGCAATCAGCCCCAGCATTTT
CDR3aa: CASRGTGLSNQPQHF
d_gene: TRBD1
abundance: .
v_gene: TRBV2
j_gene: TRBJ1-5

CDR3nt: TGTGCCAGCAGTACTTACTCCGGGACAGGGGGCGTGGAGACCCAGTACTTC
CDR3aa: CASSTYSGTGGVETQYF
d_gene: TRBD1
abundance: .
v_gene: TRBV27
j_gene: TRBJ2-5

CDR3nt: TGTGCCAGCACTACAGGGAAAGGAGCGGTTGAAGCTTTCTTT
CDR3aa: CASTTGKGAVEAFF
d_gene: .
abundance: .
v_gene: TRBV28
j_gene: TRBJ1-1

CDR3nt: TGTGCCATCAGTGACGACAGGACAGGCTACACCTTC
CDR3aa: CAISDDRTGYTF
d_gene: .
abundance: once
v_gene: TRBV10-3
j_gene: TRBJ1-2

CDR3nt: TGTGCCTGGAGTGGCAGGGACAAGACCCACTCTGGAAACACCATATATTTT
CDR3aa: CAWSGRDKTHSGNTIYF
d_gene: .
abundance: .
v_gene: TRBV30
j_gene: TRBJ1-3

CDR3nt: TGTGCCTGGAGTATTGGCGGGGAGCAGTTCTTC
CDR3aa: CAWSIGGEQFF
d_gene: .
abundance: .
v_gene: TRBV30
j_gene: TRBJ2-1

CDR3nt: TGTGCCAGTTTCCCGAGCCCAGGGAGGTCTGGCTACACCTTC
CDR3aa: CASFPSPGRSGYTF
d_gene: .
abundance: .
v_gene: TRBV6-5
j_gene: TRBJ1-2

CDR3nt: TGTGCCAGCACGGGACAGGGGGAGCAGTACTTC
CDR3aa: CASTGQGEQYF
d_gene: TRBD1
abundance: .
v_gene: TRBV2
j_gene: TRBJ2-7

CDR3nt: TGCGCCAGCAGCCTTACAGAACCAACCTACAATGAGCAGTTCTTC
CDR3aa: CASSLTEPTYNEQFF
d_gene: .
abundance: .
v_gene: TRBV4-1
j_gene: TRBJ2-1

CDR3nt: TGTGCCAGTAGTTACCAGGGGGCAGCAAACTATGGCTACACCTTC
CDR3aa: CASSYQGAANYGYTF
d_gene: TRBD1
abundance: .
v_gene: TRBV19
j_gene: TRBJ1-2

CDR3nt: TGCGCCAGCAGCATAGACAGGGGTGAAGCTTTCTTT
CDR3aa: CASSIDRGEAFF
d_gene: TRBD1
abundance: once
v_gene: TRBV5-1
j_gene: TRBJ1-1

CDR3nt: TGTGCCCTTAGGGAGGGAGCTAATGAAAAACTGTTTTTT
CDR3aa: CALREGANEKLFF
d_gene: .
abundance: .
v_gene: TRBV28
j_gene: TRBJ1-4

CDR3nt: TGTGCCAGCAGCCTACCCGGACCCGGGGACTACGAGCAGTACTTC
CDR3aa: CASSLPGPGDYEQYF
d_gene: .
abundance: .
v_gene: TRBV4-2
j_gene: TRBJ2-7

CDR3nt: TGTGCCAGCAGTTACGAGCGGGGGGTGAATGGCTACACCTTC
CDR3aa: CASSYERGVNGYTF
d_gene: .
abundance: .
v_gene: TRBV6-6
j_gene: TRBJ1-2

CDR3nt: TGTGCCAGCACCTCCGGGACAGCTGTTTACGAGCAGTACTTC
CDR3aa: CASTSGTAVYEQYF
d_gene: TRBD1
abundance: .
v_gene: TRBV5-6
j_gene: TRBJ2-7

CDR3nt: TGCGCCAGCAGCCGCGAGGACAGGGTTTACGAGCAGTACTTC
CDR3aa: CASSREDRVYEQYF
d_gene: TRBD1
abundance: .
v_gene: TRBV4-1
j_gene: TRBJ2-7

CDR3nt: TGTGCCAGCAGCCAGGGGACAGGAGGAATGAACACTGAAGCTTTCTTT
CDR3aa: CASSQGTGGMNTEAFF
d_gene: TRBD1
abundance: .
v_gene: TRBV11-3
j_gene: TRBJ1-1

CDR3nt: TGTGCCAGTAGTTTGACTAGCCCAGAGACCCAGTACTTC
CDR3aa: CASSLTSPETQYF
d_gene: TRBD2
abundance: once
v_gene: TRBV19
j_gene: TRBJ2-5

CDR3nt: TGCGCCAGCAGTGAATACAGGTCTGGAAACACCATATATTTT
CDR3aa: CASSEYRSGNTIYF
d_gene: .
abundance: once
v_gene: TRBV10-1
j_gene: TRBJ1-3

CDR3nt: TGTGCCACCAGTGATCTATACAGGGTTCAGCATTTT
CDR3aa: CATSDLYRVQHF
d_gene: .
abundance: .
v_gene: TRBV24-1
j_gene: TRBJ1-5

CDR3nt: TGTGCCAGCAGACCTGAGGCAGCCTACAATGAGCAGTTCTTC
CDR3aa: CASRPEAAYNEQFF
d_gene: .
abundance: .
v_gene: TRBV7-9
j_gene: TRBJ2-1

CDR3nt: TGTGCCAGTAGTATAGATCCCCCCCAGACTAGCGGCAATGAGCAGTTCTTC
CDR3aa: CASSIDPPQTSGNEQFF
d_gene: TRBD2
abundance: .
v_gene: TRBV19
j_gene: TRBJ2-1

CDR3nt: TGTGCCAGCTCACCACGGGCAGGTGAATATGGCTACACCTTC
CDR3aa: CASSPRAGEYGYTF
d_gene: .
abundance: .
v_gene: TRBV18
j_gene: TRBJ1-2

CDR3nt: TGTGCCAGCAGCCTCGCGGGGGCAGGAGACGAGCAGTACTTC
CDR3aa: CASSLAGAGDEQYF
d_gene: .
abundance: .
v_gene: TRBV7-9
j_gene: TRBJ2-7

CDR3nt: TGTGCCAGCTACAGCCCCGGTTTAAATGAAAAACTGTTTTTT
CDR3aa: CASYSPGLNEKLFF
d_gene: .
abundance: .
v_gene: TRBV18
j_gene: TRBJ1-4

CDR3nt: TGTGCCAGCAGCTCGGCCCGGGGGGCACGCGGCAATCAGCCCCAGCATTTT
CDR3aa: CASSSARGARGNQPQHF
d_gene: .
abundance: .
v_gene: TRBV5-6
j_gene: TRBJ1-5

CDR3nt: TGTGCCAGCAGCCCCCCTTGGAGCCCAGATACGCAGTATTTT
CDR3aa: CASSPPWSPDTQYF
d_gene: .
abundance: .
v_gene: TRBV7-9
j_gene: TRBJ2-3

CDR3nt: TGTGCCAGCAGTTTATCGGCAAGACTCATCTCGTCAATAGGCTACACCTTC
CDR3aa: CASSLSARLISSIGYTF
d_gene: .
abundance: .
v_gene: TRBV27
j_gene: TRBJ1-2

CDR3nt: TGTGCCAGCAGCCGGGACAGGGAGGGATCAGAGACCCAGTACTTC
CDR3aa: CASSRDREGSETQYF
d_gene: TRBD1
abundance: .
v_gene: TRBV3-1/TRBV3-2
j_gene: TRBJ2-5

CDR3nt: TGCGCCAACCGCCCCCCCTCGGGGGGGGCCCAGCATTTT
CDR3aa: CANRPPSGGAQHF
d_gene: .
abundance: once
v_gene: TRBV10-1
j_gene: TRBJ1-5

CDR3nt: TGTGCCAGCAGCCCTCAGAGGTACGAGCAGTACTTC
CDR3aa: CASSPQRYEQYF
d_gene: .
abundance: .
v_gene: TRBV4-2
j_gene: TRBJ2-7

CDR3nt: TGTGCCAGTCTAAACCCACAGGGGAACACTGAAGCTTTCTTT
CDR3aa: CASLNPQGNTEAFF
d_gene: .
abundance: once
v_gene: TRBV19
j_gene: TRBJ1-1

CDR3nt: TGTGCCAGCAGCCCTAGGGGTAGTCGGTTCTCCTACGAGCAGTACTTC
CDR3aa: CASSPRGSRFSYEQYF
d_gene: .
abundance: .
v_gene: TRBV11-3
j_gene: TRBJ2-7

CDR3nt: TGCGCCAGCAGCTCGGACAGGGCTATGGTGACCGGGGAGCTGTTTTTT
CDR3aa: CASSSDRAMVTGELFF
d_gene: TRBD1
abundance: once
v_gene: TRBV5-1
j_gene: TRBJ2-2

CDR3nt: TGTGCCAGCAGTTTATCCGGGACAGGCTCCTACGAGCAGTACTTC
CDR3aa: CASSLSGTGSYEQYF
d_gene: TRBD1
abundance: .
v_gene: TRBV28
j_gene: TRBJ2-7

CDR3nt: TGTGCCAGCAGTTTACGTGACACCGGCTATGGCTACACCTTC
CDR3aa: CASSLRDTGYGYTF
d_gene: .
abundance: .
v_gene: TRBV28
j_gene: TRBJ1-2

CDR3nt: TGTGCCAGCAGTCTGAAACTGGGAGGGCAGCCCCAGCATTTT
CDR3aa: CASSLKLGGQPQHF
d_gene: .
abundance: once
v_gene: TRBV28
j_gene: TRBJ1-5

CDR3nt: TGTGCCAGCAGCTTACGGGGCGGGGGTACCTACAATGAGCAGTTCTTC
CDR3aa: CASSLRGGGTYNEQFF
d_gene: TRBD2
abundance: .
v_gene: TRBV13
j_gene: TRBJ2-1

CDR3nt: TGTGCCAGCAGCTTCAGTCTTAGCAGACAGCCGAACACTGAAGCTTTCTTT
CDR3aa: CASSFSLSRQPNTEAFF
d_gene: .
abundance: .
v_gene: TRBV11-3
j_gene: TRBJ1-1

CDR3nt: TGCGCCAGCAGCGAGGGTCAAAATCAGCCCCAGCATTTT
CDR3aa: CASSEGQNQPQHF
d_gene: .
abundance: .
v_gene: TRBV5-1
j_gene: TRBJ1-5

CDR3nt: TGTGCCAGCTCACCGCAGACAGGGGAAGAGACCCAGTACTTC
CDR3aa: CASSPQTGEETQYF
d_gene: TRBD1
abundance: .
v_gene: TRBV18
j_gene: TRBJ2-5

CDR3nt: TGTGCCAGCAGCCCACATTCGACAGGGGGGTCCCACGAGCAGTACTTC
CDR3aa: CASSPHSTGGSHEQYF
d_gene: TRBD1
abundance: .
v_gene: TRBV28
j_gene: TRBJ2-7

CDR3nt: TGTGCCAGCAGTTTACTTGGCGGGGGGACCACAGATACGCAGTATTTT
CDR3aa: CASSLLGGGTTDTQYF
d_gene: TRBD2
abundance: .
v_gene: TRBV27
j_gene: TRBJ2-3

CDR3nt: TGTGCCTGGGGGGGACAGGCTGTAAAGCCCCTCCACTTT
CDR3aa: CAWGGQAVKPLHF
d_gene: TRBD1
abundance: .
v_gene: TRBV30
j_gene: TRBJ1-6

CDR3nt: TGTGCCAGCAGTTTACGCTATTCCAGGGAGCTGTTTTTT
CDR3aa: CASSLRYSRELFF
d_gene: .
abundance: .
v_gene: TRBV12-3/TRBV12-4
j_gene: TRBJ2-2